The rows below give T cell receptor beta chains drawn from one sample of a study of control samples from healthy donors and cancer patients. Sequencing used immunoSEQ multiplex PCR; TCRdb keeps in-frame clones, though not all of them. Among roughly 55,000 clones listed, 88% were seen once. Sequencing used blood. The receptors here all came from a man between 50 and 59 years old in good health. Each CDR3 is given with its conserved first and last residue. D genes are given only for firm matches. The size of a clone is reported for some rows only, either as once, few or many, or as a class for expanded clones.

J gene | clone size | D gene | V gene | CDR3 DNA | CDR3 protein
TRBJ1-1 | . | . | TRBV18 | TGTGCCAGCTCTCAGGGGCAGAACACTGAAGCTTTCTTT | CASSQGQNTEAFF
TRBJ2-3 | . | . | TRBV6-4 | TGTGCCAGCAGTGAACAGGGCACAGATACGCAGTATTTT | CASSEQGTDTQYF
TRBJ2-7 | . | TRBD2 | TRBV18 | TGTGCCAGCTCACCCACGACTAGCGGGACGGGCGAGCAGTACTTC | CASSPTTSGTGEQYF
TRBJ1-1 | once | . | TRBV7-9 | TGTGCCAGCAGCTCCGGAGGGGGAATTGAAGCTTTCTTT | CASSSGGGIEAFF
TRBJ2-5 | . | . | TRBV28 | TGTGCCAGAGGTGGGACCCCCGGCTGGGTTTACCAAGAGACCCAGTACTTC | CARGGTPGWVYQETQYF
TRBJ2-5 | . | . | TRBV6-6 | TGTGCCAGCAGTTACTCGAGCAGGGAAGAGACCCAGTACTTC | CASSYSSREETQYF
TRBJ2-3 | . | . | TRBV19 | TGTGCCACCCGAACGAGGGAGGGCACAGATACGCAGTATTTT | CATRTREGTDTQYF
TRBJ2-1 | . | . | TRBV27 | TGTGCCAGCACCGTAGGGGGAGGGCAGTACAATGAGCAGTTCTTC | CASTVGGGQYNEQFF
TRBJ2-5 | . | . | TRBV27 | TGTGCCAGCAGTTTAGATCAAGAGACCCAGTACTTC | CASSLDQETQYF
TRBJ2-7 | . | . | TRBV28 | TGTGCCAGCAGCCCAGGGCGGGGTCTGGGGGAGCAGTACTTC | CASSPGRGLGEQYF
TRBJ1-1 | . | . | TRBV29-1 | TGCAGCGTTGACGCCCGGTGGGGGGCGGGAACTGAAGCTTTCTTT | CSVDARWGAGTEAFF
TRBJ2-7 | . | . | TRBV6-5 | TGTGCCAGTACCAGCGGAAGCTCCTACGAGCAGTACTTC | CASTSGSSYEQYF
TRBJ2-1 | once | . | TRBV11-2 | TGTGCCAGCAGCATTCCGGGGACCCCAGCTCAGTTCTTC | CASSIPGTPAQFF
TRBJ2-7 | . | . | TRBV7-9 | TGTGCCAGCAGCTTAAGGCGTCAGGGGGGCGGGGAGCAGTACTTC | CASSLRRQGGGEQYF
TRBJ1-2 | . | . | TRBV27 | TGTGCCAGCAGTTTATCTGCCAACTATGGCTACACCTTC | CASSLSANYGYTF
TRBJ2-7 | . | TRBD2 | TRBV5-1 | TGCGCCAGCAGCTTGGGGGGTAGCGGGAGTACCTACGAGCAGTACTTC | CASSLGGSGSTYEQYF
TRBJ2-1 | . | . | TRBV29-1 | TGCAGCGTTGAAGACGAGGGGGAATACAATGAGCAGTTCTTC | CSVEDEGEYNEQFF
TRBJ2-2 | . | TRBD2 | TRBV28 | TGTGCCAGCAGTTTGTTGGCGGGAGGGCCCGGGGAGCTGTTTTTT | CASSLLAGGPGELFF
TRBJ2-5 | once | . | TRBV14 | TGTGCCAGCAGCCAAGATAGACTGGGGTTTCGCAGAGAGACCCAGTACTTC | CASSQDRLGFRRETQYF
TRBJ2-2 | . | TRBD2 | TRBV18 | TGTGCCAGCTCACCACGCGGAGCGGGAGCTGGGGAGCTGTTTTTT | CASSPRGAGAGELFF
TRBJ2-6 | . | . | TRBV5-1 | TGCGCCAGCAGCTCGGCGAGCTCTGGGGCCAACGTCCTGACTTTC | CASSSASSGANVLTF
TRBJ1-3 | . | . | TRBV25-1 | TGTGCCAGCAGTGAGGAAAGCTCTGGAAACACCATATATTTT | CASSEESSGNTIYF
TRBJ2-7 | . | TRBD1 | TRBV7-6 | TGTGCCAGCAGCCCACAGGGGGCAAGCACCTACGAGCAGTACTTC | CASSPQGASTYEQYF
TRBJ2-3 | . | TRBD1 | TRBV6-5 | TGTGCGATCCGGGACAGCGGCACAGATACGCAGTATTTT | CAIRDSGTDTQYF
TRBJ1-5 | . | TRBD1 | TRBV4-1 | TGCGCCAGCAGCCAAGGGCAGGGGGATTATAGCAATCAGCCCCAGCATTTT | CASSQGQGDYSNQPQHF
TRBJ1-5 | once | TRBD1 | TRBV15 | TGTGCCACCAGCAGACAGGGGACAGGTAGCAATCAGCCCCAGCATTTT | CATSRQGTGSNQPQHF
TRBJ1-4 | medium-sized | . | TRBV20-1 | TGCAGTGCTAGGCGTAATGAAAAACTGTTTTTT | CSARRNEKLFF